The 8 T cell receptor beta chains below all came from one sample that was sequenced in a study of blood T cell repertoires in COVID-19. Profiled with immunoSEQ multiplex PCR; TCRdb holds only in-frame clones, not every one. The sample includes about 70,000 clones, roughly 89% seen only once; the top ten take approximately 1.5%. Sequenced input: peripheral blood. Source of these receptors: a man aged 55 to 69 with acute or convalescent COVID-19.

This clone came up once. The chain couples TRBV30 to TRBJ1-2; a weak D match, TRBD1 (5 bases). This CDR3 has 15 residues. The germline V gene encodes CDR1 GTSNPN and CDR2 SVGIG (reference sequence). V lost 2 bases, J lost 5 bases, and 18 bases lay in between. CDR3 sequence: CAWSSIETEIYGYTF. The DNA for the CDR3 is TGTGCCTGGAGTAGTATAGAGACAGAAATATATGGCTACACCTTC. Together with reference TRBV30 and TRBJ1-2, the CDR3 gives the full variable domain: SQTIHQWPATLVQPVGSPLSLECTVEGTSNPNLYWYRQAAGRGLQLLFYSVGIGQISSEVPQNLSASRPQDRQFILSSKKLLLSDSGFYLCAWSSIETEIYGYTFGSGTRLTVV.

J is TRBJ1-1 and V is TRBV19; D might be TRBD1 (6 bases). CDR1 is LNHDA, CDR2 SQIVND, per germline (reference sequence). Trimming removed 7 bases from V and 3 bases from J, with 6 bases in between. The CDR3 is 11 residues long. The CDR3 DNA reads TGTGCCAGTAAGGGGGACACTGAAGCTTTCTTT. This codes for CASKGDTEAFF.

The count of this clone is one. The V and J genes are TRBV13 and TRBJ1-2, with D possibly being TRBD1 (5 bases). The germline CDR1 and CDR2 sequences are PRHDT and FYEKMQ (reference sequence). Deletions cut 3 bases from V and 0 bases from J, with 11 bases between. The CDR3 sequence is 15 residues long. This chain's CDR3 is CASSLVTGPNYGYTF. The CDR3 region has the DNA TGTGCCAGCAGCTTGGTTACAGGTCCTAACTATGGCTACACCTTC.

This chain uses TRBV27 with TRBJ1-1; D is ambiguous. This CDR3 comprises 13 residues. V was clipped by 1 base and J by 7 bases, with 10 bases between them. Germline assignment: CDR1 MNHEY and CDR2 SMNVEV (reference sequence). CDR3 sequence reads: CASSLLQPNEAFF. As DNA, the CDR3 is TGTGCCAGCAGTTTATTACAACCGAATGAAGCTTTCTTT.

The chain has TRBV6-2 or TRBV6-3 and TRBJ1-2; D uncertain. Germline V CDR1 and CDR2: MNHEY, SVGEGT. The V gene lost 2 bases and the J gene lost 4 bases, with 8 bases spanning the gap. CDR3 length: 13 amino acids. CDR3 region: CASSYIASYGYTF. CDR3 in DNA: TGTGCCAGCAGTTACATCGCGAGCTATGGCTACACCTTC.

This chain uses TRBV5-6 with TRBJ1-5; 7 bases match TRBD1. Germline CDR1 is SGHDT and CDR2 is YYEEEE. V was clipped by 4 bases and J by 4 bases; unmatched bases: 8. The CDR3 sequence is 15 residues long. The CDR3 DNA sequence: TGTGCCAGCAGCCGTGGGACAGCACATAATCAGCCCCAGCATTTT. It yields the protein CASSRGTAHNQPQHF.

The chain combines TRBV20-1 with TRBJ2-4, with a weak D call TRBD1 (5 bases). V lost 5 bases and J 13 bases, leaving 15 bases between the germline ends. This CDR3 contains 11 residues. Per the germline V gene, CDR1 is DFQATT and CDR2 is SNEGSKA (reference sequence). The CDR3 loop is CSAPLGALQYF. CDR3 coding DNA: TGCAGTGCTCCCCTTGGGGCTTTACAGTACTTC.

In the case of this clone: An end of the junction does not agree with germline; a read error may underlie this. The CDR3 here is CASSDDLNRNGNF. The DNA of the CDR3 is TGTGCCAGCAGTGATGACCTTAACAGGAATGGGAACTTC. J is TRBJ2-7 and V is TRBV2; possibly TRBD1 for D (5 bases). This CDR3 is built from 13 residues. The germline V gene has CDR1 SNHLY and CDR2 FYNNEI. Supplemented by reference TRBV2 and TRBJ2-7, the full variable domain reads EPEVTQTPSHQVTQMGQEVILRCVPISNHLYFYWYRQILGQKVEFLVSFYNNEISEKSEIFDDQFSVERPDGSNFTLKIRSTKLEDSAMYFCASSDDLNRNGNFGPGTRLTVT.